Listed below are T cell receptor beta chains from one sample, sequenced in a study of blood T cell repertoires in COVID-19. Sequenced by immunoSEQ multiplex PCR; TCRdb stores in-frame clones only, minus some. The sample lists over 120,000 clones; roughly 79% were seen once. Sequencing used peripheral blood. All receptors derive from a woman between 55 and 75 years old with acute or convalescent COVID-19. Each CDR3 is given with its conserved first and last residue. D genes are given only for firm matches. Rows may omit the clone size; those that give it use once, few, many or a size class.

v_gene: TRBV12-3/TRBV12-4; d_gene: NA; j_gene: TRBJ1-5; abundance: NA; len: 12; CDR3nt: TGTGCCAGCAGTTTAGCGACAGGCGGCCAGCATTTT; CDR3aa: CASSLATGGQHF
v_gene: TRBV5-1; d_gene: NA; j_gene: TRBJ1-1; abundance: NA; len: 14; CDR3nt: TGCGCCAGCAGCTTTCACCCAGGGTGGACTGAAGCTTTCTTT; CDR3aa: CASSFHPGWTEAFF
v_gene: TRBV5-1; d_gene: TRBD1; j_gene: TRBJ2-5; abundance: NA; len: 16; CDR3nt: TGCGCCAGCAGCCTTCAGCCTCAGGGGGCCGAGGAGACCCAGTACTTC; CDR3aa: CASSLQPQGAEETQYF
v_gene: TRBV19; d_gene: TRBD1; j_gene: TRBJ1-2; abundance: NA; len: 14; CDR3nt: TGTGCCAGTAGTATAGCACAGGGGGCGCACGGCTACACCTTC; CDR3aa: CASSIAQGAHGYTF
v_gene: TRBV24-1; d_gene: NA; j_gene: TRBJ2-1; abundance: NA; len: 14; CDR3nt: TGTGCCACCAGTGATTTCCTGTCCTACAATGAGCAGTTCTTC; CDR3aa: CATSDFLSYNEQFF
v_gene: TRBV2; d_gene: NA; j_gene: TRBJ2-1; abundance: few; len: 11; CDR3nt: TGTGCCAGCAGTGAGTTTTTGGAGACGTTCTTC; CDR3aa: CASSEFLETFF
v_gene: TRBV7-9; d_gene: TRBD1; j_gene: TRBJ2-2; abundance: NA; len: 15; CDR3nt: TGTGCCAGCAGCTTTATGACAGGGCGGACCGGGGAGCTGTTTTTT; CDR3aa: CASSFMTGRTGELFF
v_gene: TRBV3-1/TRBV3-2; d_gene: NA; j_gene: TRBJ2-7; abundance: NA; len: 14; CDR3nt: TGTGCCAGCAGCCTTCTTCGGGGTCCCTACGAGCAGTACTTC; CDR3aa: CASSLLRGPYEQYF
v_gene: TRBV5-1; d_gene: TRBD2; j_gene: TRBJ2-3; abundance: NA; len: 16; CDR3nt: TGCGCCAGCAGCTTGGCCGGGGGGGCAAGCACAGATACGCAGTATTTT; CDR3aa: CASSLAGGASTDTQYF
v_gene: TRBV7-9; d_gene: NA; j_gene: TRBJ1-5; abundance: NA; len: 17; CDR3nt: TGTGCCAGCAGCTTAGCCGAAACACGGGAAGAAAATCAGCCCCAGCATTTT; CDR3aa: CASSLAETREENQPQHF
v_gene: TRBV10-3; d_gene: NA; j_gene: TRBJ1-3; abundance: NA; len: 17; CDR3nt: TGTGCCATCAGTGAGTCATTCATCCGGGGAACTGGAAACACCATATATTTT; CDR3aa: CAISESFIRGTGNTIYF
v_gene: TRBV5-1; d_gene: TRBD1; j_gene: TRBJ1-6; abundance: NA; len: 16; CDR3nt: TGCGCCAGCAGCTTCAGGGGGAACCCGTCTAATTCACCCCTCCACTTT; CDR3aa: CASSFRGNPSNSPLHF
v_gene: TRBV20-1; d_gene: NA; j_gene: TRBJ2-5; abundance: NA; len: 11; CDR3nt: TGCAGTGCTAGTTCCATCGGCAGGGAGTACTTC; CDR3aa: CSASSIGREYF
v_gene: TRBV18; d_gene: NA; j_gene: TRBJ1-1; abundance: NA; len: 20; CDR3nt: TGTGCCAGCTCACCAAGGCGAACCACGGGACCGGGACACTTGAACACTGAAGCTTTCTTT; CDR3aa: CASSPRRTTGPGHLNTEAFF
v_gene: TRBV10-3; d_gene: TRBD2; j_gene: TRBJ2-3; abundance: once; len: 16; CDR3nt: TGTGCCATCAGTGAAAGGACTAGCGGGAGAAGAGATACGCAGTATTTT; CDR3aa: CAISERTSGRRDTQYF
v_gene: TRBV29-1; d_gene: NA; j_gene: TRBJ2-6; abundance: few; len: 13; CDR3nt: TGCAGCGTTGGCGTCTCTGGGGCCAACGTCCTGACTTTC; CDR3aa: CSVGVSGANVLTF
v_gene: TRBV10-1; d_gene: TRBD1; j_gene: TRBJ2-3; abundance: NA; len: 13; CDR3nt: TGCGCCAGCAGTGGAGGGACAGGGAGAAGGCAGTATTTT; CDR3aa: CASSGGTGRRQYF
v_gene: TRBV6-5; d_gene: NA; j_gene: TRBJ2-7; abundance: NA; len: 13; CDR3nt: TGTGCCAGCAGCCGAGACCCCGGAGTAGAGCAGTACTTC; CDR3aa: CASSRDPGVEQYF
v_gene: TRBV2; d_gene: NA; j_gene: TRBJ2-5; abundance: NA; len: 11; CDR3nt: TGTGCCAGCCAGGCCCCCGAGACCCAGTACTTC; CDR3aa: CASQAPETQYF
v_gene: TRBV3-1/TRBV3-2; d_gene: NA; j_gene: TRBJ1-6; abundance: once; len: 13; CDR3nt: TGTGCCAGCTCAGCCTCGAGAGGTTCACCCCTCCACTTT; CDR3aa: CASSASRGSPLHF
v_gene: TRBV7-9; d_gene: NA; j_gene: TRBJ1-6; abundance: NA; len: 13; CDR3nt: TGTGCCAGCAGCTCAGTCGCTAATTCACCCCTCCACTTT; CDR3aa: CASSSVANSPLHF
v_gene: TRBV19; d_gene: TRBD2; j_gene: TRBJ2-1; abundance: NA; len: 16; CDR3nt: TGTGCCAGTACCGGATGGGTGACTAGCGGGAAAAATGAGCAGTTCTTC; CDR3aa: CASTGWVTSGKNEQFF
v_gene: TRBV5-1; d_gene: TRBD1; j_gene: TRBJ2-7; abundance: NA; len: 16; CDR3nt: TGCGCCAGCAGCTCCCGCTTGGACAGGGTGGTTGACGAGCAGTACTTC; CDR3aa: CASSSRLDRVVDEQYF
v_gene: TRBV19; d_gene: TRBD1; j_gene: TRBJ2-7; abundance: NA; len: 13; CDR3nt: TGTGCCACTAGGGACAGGTTTCGCTACGAGCAGTACTTC; CDR3aa: CATRDRFRYEQYF
v_gene: TRBV5-5; d_gene: TRBD1; j_gene: TRBJ2-7; abundance: NA; len: 15; CDR3nt: TGTGCCAGCAGCTTAAGACCGGGACAGACCTACGAGCAGTACTTC; CDR3aa: CASSLRPGQTYEQYF
v_gene: TRBV5-6; d_gene: NA; j_gene: TRBJ1-2; abundance: NA; len: 12; CDR3nt: TGTGCCAGCAGCTTGACAGGCTATGGCTACACCTTC; CDR3aa: CASSLTGYGYTF
v_gene: TRBV3-1/TRBV3-2; d_gene: NA; j_gene: TRBJ1-1; abundance: NA; len: 14; CDR3nt: TGTGCCAGCAGCTTAGGACAGTTTTCCACTGAAGCTTTCTTT; CDR3aa: CASSLGQFSTEAFF
v_gene: TRBV6-5; d_gene: TRBD2; j_gene: TRBJ2-7; abundance: NA; len: 16; CDR3nt: TGTGCCAGCAGTTTCACCGGGACTAGTGCTGCCTACGAGCAGTACTTC; CDR3aa: CASSFTGTSAAYEQYF
v_gene: TRBV15; d_gene: TRBD2; j_gene: TRBJ2-3; abundance: NA; len: 16; CDR3nt: TGTGCCACCAGCAGAGGGACTAGCGGGTACACAGATACGCAGTATTTT; CDR3aa: CATSRGTSGYTDTQYF
v_gene: TRBV28; d_gene: NA; j_gene: TRBJ1-5; abundance: NA; len: 15; CDR3nt: TGTGCCAGCAGTATTGGGGGGTGGAGCAATCAGCCCCAGCATTTT; CDR3aa: CASSIGGWSNQPQHF
v_gene: TRBV19; d_gene: NA; j_gene: TRBJ2-7; abundance: NA; len: 15; CDR3nt: TGTGCCAGTACGGTCGAAGGGGGTGATACCTACGAGCAGTACTTC; CDR3aa: CASTVEGGDTYEQYF
v_gene: TRBV6-6; d_gene: TRBD1; j_gene: TRBJ1-2; abundance: NA; len: 17; CDR3nt: TGTGCCAGCAGTCGACGACAGGGTAGACGTGCTAACTATGGCTACACCTTC; CDR3aa: CASSRRQGRRANYGYTF
v_gene: TRBV10-2; d_gene: TRBD1; j_gene: TRBJ2-2; abundance: once; len: 13; CDR3nt: TGCGCCAGCGGGGGACAGGGGACCGGGGAGCTGTTTTTT; CDR3aa: CASGGQGTGELFF
v_gene: TRBV4-2; d_gene: NA; j_gene: TRBJ2-7; abundance: NA; len: 19; CDR3nt: TGTGCCAGCAGCCAAGCCGAGTCGACAGGAAATTTGGATAGATACGAGCAGTACTTC; CDR3aa: CASSQAESTGNLDRYEQYF
v_gene: TRBV4-1; d_gene: TRBD2; j_gene: TRBJ2-1; abundance: NA; len: 12; CDR3nt: TGCGCCAGCAGCCAAGTGAGCGGGATACGATTCTTC; CDR3aa: CASSQVSGIRFF
v_gene: TRBV30; d_gene: NA; j_gene: TRBJ2-2; abundance: NA; len: 14; CDR3nt: TGTGCCTGGAGTGTAGGCGGGTTCACCGGGGAGCTGTTTTTT; CDR3aa: CAWSVGGFTGELFF
v_gene: TRBV3-1/TRBV3-2; d_gene: TRBD1; j_gene: TRBJ1-5; abundance: NA; len: 16; CDR3nt: TGTGCCAGCAGCCTAGGGACAGGGAGTCGCAATCAGCCCCAGCATTTT; CDR3aa: CASSLGTGSRNQPQHF
v_gene: TRBV7-8; d_gene: NA; j_gene: TRBJ2-7; abundance: NA; len: 15; CDR3nt: TGTGCCAGCAGCTTACCCCGCTTAACTGGAGACGAGCAGTACTTC; CDR3aa: CASSLPRLTGDEQYF
v_gene: TRBV5-8; d_gene: NA; j_gene: TRBJ2-7; abundance: NA; len: 14; CDR3nt: TGTGCCAGCAGCTTGTACAGGAGTTCCTACGAGCAGTACTTC; CDR3aa: CASSLYRSSYEQYF
v_gene: TRBV12-5; d_gene: NA; j_gene: TRBJ2-3; abundance: NA; len: 14; CDR3nt: TGTGCTAGTGGCAGGGGTTTTGAGACAGATACGCAGTATTTT; CDR3aa: CASGRGFETDTQYF
v_gene: TRBV11-2; d_gene: TRBD1; j_gene: TRBJ2-7; abundance: NA; len: 13; CDR3nt: TGTGCCAGCAGCCTTGGGACAGCTTACGAGCAGTACTTC; CDR3aa: CASSLGTAYEQYF
v_gene: TRBV5-4; d_gene: TRBD2; j_gene: TRBJ2-1; abundance: NA; len: 14; CDR3nt: TGTGCCAGCAGCTTTAGCGGGCTAAAGCGTGAGCAGTTCTTC; CDR3aa: CASSFSGLKREQFF
v_gene: TRBV11-2; d_gene: NA; j_gene: TRBJ2-1; abundance: NA; len: 14; CDR3nt: TGTGCCAGCAGCTTTACTAGCCCGAGCTTTGAGCAGTTCTTC; CDR3aa: CASSFTSPSFEQFF
v_gene: TRBV7-9; d_gene: TRBD2; j_gene: TRBJ2-1; abundance: NA; len: 15; CDR3nt: TGTGCCAGCAGCTCCCGACTAGCGGGAGGTAGTGAGCAGTTCTTC; CDR3aa: CASSSRLAGGSEQFF
v_gene: TRBV27; d_gene: NA; j_gene: TRBJ2-7; abundance: NA; len: 16; CDR3nt: TGTGCCAGCAGTTTATGGTCAGGGACTCTTTCCTACGAGCAGTACTTC; CDR3aa: CASSLWSGTLSYEQYF
v_gene: TRBV29-1; d_gene: NA; j_gene: TRBJ2-1; abundance: NA; len: 14; CDR3nt: TGCAGCGTTGATGCCAGGGAACAATACAATGAGCAGTTCTTC; CDR3aa: CSVDAREQYNEQFF
v_gene: TRBV4-2; d_gene: NA; j_gene: TRBJ2-7; abundance: NA; len: 13; CDR3nt: TGTGCCAGCCGGGGGTCCAACTCTGGGGAGCAGTACTTC; CDR3aa: CASRGSNSGEQYF
v_gene: TRBV5-1; d_gene: NA; j_gene: TRBJ1-5; abundance: NA; len: 13; CDR3nt: TGCGCCAGCAGCACGGACACAGCAGGGCCCCAGCATTTT; CDR3aa: CASSTDTAGPQHF
v_gene: TRBV12-3/TRBV12-4; d_gene: NA; j_gene: TRBJ1-5; abundance: NA; len: 13; CDR3nt: TGTGCCAGCAGTTTTATTAGCAATCAGCCCCAGCATTTT; CDR3aa: CASSFISNQPQHF
v_gene: TRBV6-4; d_gene: NA; j_gene: TRBJ2-1; abundance: NA; len: 13; CDR3nt: TGTGCCAGCAGTGACCAGAGGGCCAATGAGCAGTTCTTC; CDR3aa: CASSDQRANEQFF
v_gene: TRBV24-1; d_gene: NA; j_gene: TRBJ1-5; abundance: NA; len: 13; CDR3nt: TGTGCCACCAGTGTAGACAGTCGTCAGCCCCAGCATTTT; CDR3aa: CATSVDSRQPQHF
v_gene: TRBV10-3; d_gene: TRBD1; j_gene: TRBJ1-1; abundance: NA; len: 15; CDR3nt: TGTGCCATCAGGGGGGGACAGGGTGTCGGCACTGAAGCTTTCTTT; CDR3aa: CAIRGGQGVGTEAFF
v_gene: TRBV7-2; d_gene: TRBD1; j_gene: TRBJ1-5; abundance: NA; len: 14; CDR3nt: TGTGCCAGCAGCCGGACAGGATTCAATCAGCCCCAGCATTTT; CDR3aa: CASSRTGFNQPQHF
v_gene: TRBV7-2; d_gene: NA; j_gene: TRBJ2-7; abundance: NA; len: 17; CDR3nt: TGTGCCAGCAGCGCGGGCGGACTTCCGCCCCTCTCCTACGAGCAGTACTTC; CDR3aa: CASSAGGLPPLSYEQYF
v_gene: TRBV6-5; d_gene: TRBD1; j_gene: TRBJ2-2; abundance: NA; len: 15; CDR3nt: TGTGCCAGCAGGCCCGGGACAGGGAACACCGGGGAGCTGTTTTTT; CDR3aa: CASRPGTGNTGELFF
v_gene: TRBV6-5; d_gene: TRBD1; j_gene: TRBJ2-7; abundance: once; len: 14; CDR3nt: TGTGCCAGCATTTTGACAGGGGACGGCTACGAGCAGTACTTC; CDR3aa: CASILTGDGYEQYF
v_gene: TRBV11-2; d_gene: TRBD2; j_gene: TRBJ2-1; abundance: NA; len: 15; CDR3nt: TGTGCCAGCAGCTTGCGCCTAGCGGGAGCCGGGGAGCAGTTCTTC; CDR3aa: CASSLRLAGAGEQFF
v_gene: TRBV15; d_gene: TRBD1; j_gene: TRBJ2-7; abundance: NA; len: 13; CDR3nt: TGTGCCACCAGCTTTACAGGGGTGGGAGAGCAGTACTTC; CDR3aa: CATSFTGVGEQYF
v_gene: TRBV30; d_gene: TRBD1; j_gene: TRBJ1-1; abundance: NA; len: 13; CDR3nt: TGTGCCTGGACGGAGGGGGCCGTCACTGAAGCTTTCTTT; CDR3aa: CAWTEGAVTEAFF
v_gene: TRBV19; d_gene: TRBD2; j_gene: TRBJ2-7; abundance: NA; len: 15; CDR3nt: TGTGCCAGTAGTATTGGAGCGGGAGGTTCCGACGAGCAGTACTTC; CDR3aa: CASSIGAGGSDEQYF